This T cell receptor beta chain emerged from a study of blood T cell repertoires in COVID-19. Overall study: Samples taken during acute and convalescent COVID-19 were collected in the United States, Italy and Spain. Sources were T cells, B-cell-depleted T cells, or PBMCs; the material itself was cDNA or gDNA.

This clone was observed once. Germline CDR1 SGHRS, CDR2 YFSETQ. With V trimmed by 3 bases and J by 7 bases, 13 bases remained unmatched. The CDR3 runs 15 residues. Under the authors' procedure: Amplification from reference gene primers served as the basis for estimated nucleated cell counts. Using immunoSEQ multiplex PCR, the repertoire was profiled, and TCRdb retains in-frame clones only, with some absent. The V and J calls and clone size are taken from that table; D and trimming were inferred from the DNA. The repertoire holds under 150,000 clones, over 75% seen once, with roughly 1.6% in the top ten.

The sequence was obtained from a man between 50 and 59 years old with acute or convalescent COVID-19. The chain has TRBV5-1 and TRBJ2-7, with TRBD1 matching 7 bases. The sequencing input was peripheral blood. CDR3 protein: CASSSEGAGAKEQYF. The CDR3, as DNA: TGCGCCAGCAGCTCCGAGGGGGCTGGGGCTAAGGAGCAGTACTTC. Full variable domain (outside the CDR3, taken from reference TRBV5-1 and TRBJ2-7): KAGVTQTPRYLIKTRGQQVTLSCSPISGHRSVSWYQQTPGQGLQFLFEYFSETQRNKGNFPGRFSGRQFSNSRSEMNVSTLELGDSALYLCASSSEGAGAKEQYFGPGTRLTVT.